This T cell receptor beta chain is drawn from a study of Ad26.COV2.S vaccination and SARS-CoV-2 variants. In the study overall: Trial arm assignment for the donor was COV1001 Ad26.COV2.S. Study-level findings and limits: The placebo group had lower spike-specific TCR breadth than the vaccine recipients did.

Germline CDR1 reads LNHDA; CDR2 reads SQIVND (reference sequence). The trim removed 8 bases at V and 3 bases at J, leaving 4 bases unmatched. CDR3 length: 13 amino acids. A word on this clone: Its target is not known. At the DNA level, this CDR3 is encoded by other sequences in the same sample as well.

This table comes from immunoSEQ multiplex PCR, and its TCRdb copy is limited to in-frame clones, with some not included. The sample records 510,000 or so clones, around 85% being singletons. The treatment denotes: around 19 received Ad26.COV2.S at low or high dose, single or two shots; roughly five received placebo; per-sample allocation not given. Day 63 following the first vaccine or placebo injection was when the samples were taken. Sample: peripheral blood, taken in a trial of Ad26.COV2.S vaccine versus placebo. The TCR originated in a person between 18 and 59 years old who received the Ad26.COV2.S COVID-19 vaccine or a placebo. This chain uses TRBV19 with TRBJ2-7, with 10 nucleotides matching TRBD1. Written as DNA, the CDR3 is TGTGCCAGTTCCCGGGACAGGGGCTACGAGCAGTACTTC. Amino acid sequence: CASSRDRGYEQYF.